This passage covers 19 T cell receptor beta chains from one sample sequenced in a study of blood T cell repertoires in COVID-19. The protocol was immunoSEQ multiplex PCR, while the TCRdb copy is restricted to in-frame clones and leaves out a portion. Among 200,000 to 250,000 clones, approximately 91% were seen once, and the ten largest hold 2.7%. Sequenced sample: peripheral blood. The source is a woman aged 60-75 years with acute or convalescent COVID-19.

This clone has a single count. The chain joins TRBV5-1 to TRBJ2-2; tentative D call: TRBD2 (5 bases). This CDR3 comprises 15 residues. V lost 2 bases to trimming and J lost 6 bases, with 14 bases between them. Per the germline V gene, CDR1 is SGHRS and CDR2 is YFSETQ. This chain's CDR3 is CASSFRAESAGELFF. DNA for the CDR3: TGCGCCAGCAGCTTTAGAGCGGAATCTGCCGGGGAGCTGTTTTTT.

This sequence joins TRBV6-5 and TRBJ2-7; 13 nucleotides line up with TRBD2. The J segment lost 3 bases and the V segment lost 10 bases, leaving 3 bases of the junction unmatched. Germline V gene sequence: CDR1 MNHEY, CDR2 SVGAGI. This CDR3 is built from 13 residues. CDR3 amino acids: CATGTSGNYEQYF. In nucleotides, the CDR3 is TGTGCCACCGGGACTAGCGGGAACTACGAGCAGTACTTC.

This chain connects TRBV7-2 to TRBJ2-1, with 15 nucleotides matching TRBD2. The CDR3 contains 16 residues. The trim removed 4 bases at V and 8 bases at J, leaving 6 bases unmatched. In germline, CDR1 is SGHTA, CDR2 FQGNSA. CDR3 loop: CASSSGLAGGNDEQFF. DNA for the CDR3: TGTGCCAGCAGCTCGGGACTAGCGGGAGGAAACGATGAGCAGTTCTTC.

The rearrangement joins TRBV7-3 to TRBJ1-5, with D unclear. CDR3 length: 16 residues. Germline assignment: CDR1 SGHTA and CDR2 FQGTGA. The V end lost 4 bases, the J end lost 1 base, and 14 bases lay between the germline ends. CDR3 in amino acids: CASSCRRYPSNQPQHF. CDR3 sequence (DNA): TGTGCCAGCAGCTGCCGCAGATATCCGAGCAATCAGCCCCAGCATTTT.

V is TRBV4-1 and J is TRBJ2-2, with TRBD2 as a possible D gene (7 bases). From germline, CDR1 is MGHRA and CDR2 YSYEKL. The CDR3 runs to 16 residues. Between the trimmed V and J ends, which lost 0 bases and 2 bases, there was a span of 10 bases. The CDR3 here is CASSQDRGANTGELFF. In DNA form, the CDR3 reads TGCGCCAGCAGCCAAGATCGGGGGGCTAACACCGGGGAGCTGTTTTTT.

The genes are TRBV9 and TRBJ2-5; D is uncertain. Trimming took off 0 bases at V and 4 bases at J, with 13 bases between the two ends. Germline V gene lookup returns CDR1 SGDLS and CDR2 YYNGEE. The CDR3 is 15 amino acids. The CDR3 bases are TGTGCCAGCAGCGTAGATTTAGCCGCTCCAGAGACCCAGTACTTC. It is translated as CASSVDLAAPETQYF.

V gene TRBV6-8 combines with J gene TRBJ1-1, with TRBD1 matching over 8 bases. In germline, CDR1 is MNHGY, CDR2 SAAAGT. CDR3 length equals 15 residues. The V gene end was trimmed by 7 bases and the J gene end by 1 base; junction bases not matched to a gene: 8. CDR3 DNA: TGTGCCAGCATTTCAGGGGGCGCGGGGAACACTGAAGCTTTCTTT. This gives the protein CASISGGAGNTEAFF.

This sequence joins TRBV28 and TRBJ1-1; 10 bases match TRBD1. Looked up from germline, CDR1 is MDHEN and CDR2 is SYDVKM. J gave up 4 bases and V 4 bases, and 6 bases lay outside the gene matches. CDR3 length equals 15 residues. The CDR3 reads CASSYLTGGGTEAFF. The CDR3 region has the DNA TGTGCCAGCAGTTACTTGACAGGGGGCGGCACTGAAGCTTTCTTT.

This clone was detected only once. This chain links TRBV6-6 with TRBJ2-1; 10 bases fit TRBD1. Germline CDR1 and CDR2: MNHNY and SVGAGI (reference sequence). The CDR3 is 12 amino acids. V gave up 6 bases and J gave up 15 bases; unmatched junction bases: 8. The CDR3 DNA reads as TGTGCCAGCAGGCAAGGGACAGGGGAAGCGTTCTTC. Translating gives CASRQGTGEAFF.

J is TRBJ1-4 and V is TRBV28, with TRBD1 identical over 7 bases. Germline-derived CDR1 and CDR2 are MDHEN and SYDVKM. The CDR3 runs 15 residues. The V gene end was trimmed by 6 bases and the J gene end by 4 bases; junction bases not matched to a gene: 8. The CDR3 here is CASSRGDSLNEKLFF. CDR3 DNA sequence: TGTGCCAGCAGCCGCGGGGACAGTCTTAATGAAAAACTGTTTTTT.

This clone was picked up a small number of times. This chain joins TRBV5-6 and TRBJ1-5; TRBD1 is a possible D gene (5 bases). CDR1 and CDR2 from the germline V gene are SGHDT and YYEEEE. V shed 4 bases and J shed 6 bases, with 11 bases lying between them. CDR3 length: 13 residues. In nucleotides, the CDR3 is TGTGCCAGCAGCGCCAAGGGGCGTCAGCCCCAGCATTTT. It yields the protein CASSAKGRQPQHF.

The rearrangement links TRBV5-6 to TRBJ2-2; tentatively, D is TRBD1 (6 bases). This CDR3 has 15 residues. Per the germline V gene, CDR1 is SGHDT and CDR2 is YYEEEE. Trimming removed 0 bases from V and 6 bases from J, with 12 bases in between. CDR3 in amino acids: CASSLAAGTSGELFF. CDR3 DNA: TGTGCCAGCAGCTTGGCCGCTGGGACATCCGGGGAGCTGTTTTTT.

The chain carries TRBV5-1 and TRBJ2-2; 7 nucleotides agree with TRBD1. The V gene's germline CDR1 is SGHRS and CDR2 YFSETQ. The ends lost 3 bases at V and 7 bases at J; junction bases unmatched: 6. This CDR3 has 14 residues. The CDR3 sequence: CASSWGTALGELFF. The CDR3 bases are TGCGCCAGCAGCTGGGGGACAGCCCTCGGGGAGCTGTTTTTT.

The chain couples TRBV19 to TRBJ1-5; no reliable D call. This CDR3 has 16 residues. CDR1 is LNHDA, CDR2 SQIVND, per germline (reference sequence). V was clipped by 7 bases and J by 0 bases, with 16 bases between them. The CDR3 is CASTRELIFSNQPQHF. The CDR3 DNA follows: TGTGCCAGTACTCGGGAGTTAATTTTTAGCAATCAGCCCCAGCATTTT.

The V and J genes are TRBV7-6 and TRBJ1-5; the D is unclear. In germline, CDR1 is SGHVS, CDR2 FNYEAQ. There are 13 residues in the CDR3. V lost 1 base and J lost 6, with 7 bases in between. The CDR3 region has the DNA TGTGCCAGCAGCTTAGGACTGGGTCAGCCCCAGCATTTT. It yields the protein CASSLGLGQPQHF.

This clone showed up just a few times. The chain is built from TRBV24-1 and TRBJ2-5, with TRBD1 matching over 8 bases. The length of the CDR3 is 13 residues. Unmatched junction bases numbered 4, after V lost 7 bases and J lost 4 bases. The germline V gene has CDR1 KGHDR and CDR2 SFDVKD. The chain's CDR3 is CATSRGLGETQYF. Here the CDR3 DNA reads TGTGCCACCAGCAGGGGGCTGGGAGAGACCCAGTACTTC.

The chain joins TRBV15 to TRBJ1-2, with D unclear. Per germline, CDR1 LNHNV and CDR2 YYDKDF (reference sequence). V lost 0 bases and J lost 0, with 8 bases in between. The CDR3 contains 15 residues. Written as DNA, the CDR3 is TGTGCCACCAGCAGAGATAACGCGGCTAACTATGGCTACACCTTC. Protein: CATSRDNAANYGYTF.

The rearrangement joins TRBV10-3 to TRBJ1-1; 8 nucleotides align to TRBD1. The V gene end was trimmed by 6 bases and the J gene end by 1 base; junction bases not matched to a gene: 1. The CDR3 sequence is 13 residues long. Germline V lookup: CDR1 ENHRY, CDR2 SYGVKD. The CDR3 DNA reads as TGTGCCATCAGAGACAGGGGGAACACTGAAGCTTTCTTT. As protein: CAIRDRGNTEAFF.

This sequence joins TRBV5-1 and TRBJ2-5; 10 positions match TRBD1. CDR3 length: 16 amino acids. V lost 4 bases to trimming and J lost 4 bases; unmatched junction nucleotides: 10. Germline lookup yields CDR1 SGHRS and CDR2 YFSETQ. The CDR3 reads CASSIPTGGNVETQYF. DNA of the CDR3: TGCGCCAGCAGCATCCCGACAGGGGGCAACGTAGAGACCCAGTACTTC.